This T cell receptor beta chain was captured by sequencing in a study of T cell responses to AZD1222 COVID-19 vaccine (dated by TCRdb to about 2021). Some background on the complete study: Because spike-specific TCR depth and breadth did not differ between the two schedules, AZD1222 recipients who got a second dose at roughly 4 weeks were pooled with those who got a second dose at roughly 12 weeks. TCR sequencing covered 230 or so trial participants: 207 given two doses of AZD1222 and 26 given two doses of MenACWY control vaccine. Trial participants were enrolled into age subgroups of 18-55, 56-69 and 70-plus years, which contained around 140, 26 and 57 TCR-sequenced participants, respectively.

V is pruned by 7 bases and J by 6 bases, leaving 7 bases of the junction without a gene match. For CDR1 and CDR2, the germline V gene lists KGHDR and SFDVKD. Its CDR3 holds 14 amino acids, cysteine through phenylalanine. The retained sequence is limited to the CDR3, 42 bases, with the frame set at the first base. Overall results and qualifications from the work: Participants were mostly white British, with more females than males. The authors suggested clonal diversity may have been underestimated. A significant rise in spike-specific TCR breadth and depth was observed after two AZD1222 doses relative to day 0 and relative to MenACWY recipients. The vaccine-associated CD4 TCRs covered the entire spike protein, and the dominant responses fell in regions 160-218 and 743-854. The 56-69-year group was small, and its depth increase did not reach significance, likely because of low power. Conclusions about previously exposed vaccinees are limited, since just 6 or 7 AZD1222 recipients were seropositive for SARS-CoV-2 at baseline. Nearly half of unique spike-specific TCRs reportedly recognized epitopes outside regions mutated in the B.1.351 and B.1.1.7 variants. Because no samples from the day 14 peak response were available, repertoires could be characterized only after the peak T cell response.

The CDR3 regions of human TCRbeta chains were analyzed by immunosequencing. Turning to the authors' computational methods: TCRs in the repertoires were compared against a reference library of SARS-CoV-2-specific TCRs that had been generated with the MIRA antigen-specificity platform. Breadth was defined as the fraction of unique TCRs that were SARS-CoV-2-associated, and depth was defined as the fraction of total T cells that were SARS-CoV-2-associated. Using the MIRA data, each spike-specific TCR was assigned both to the spike region to which the TCR was reactive and to a CD4 or CD8 class. Log10-transformed breadth and depth values were compared by one-way ANOVA with Sidak's multiple comparisons tests. Sourced from immuneACCESS, this table was stored by TCRdb with only in-frame sequences that have V and J called. A share of the clones is absent; for the studies checked, an unresolved V gene accounts for under half, and the remainder has no known explanation. The D gene and trimming were derived from the DNA, and the V and J assignments and clone size from that table. Here the sample has 90,000 to 95,000 clones; 91% occur a single time. Around 6.8% of the sample goes to the ten largest clones.

The intended sense of this specimen's time point label: baseline before first vaccination. The vaccinee samples were drawn from two UK trials, COV001 and COV002, one of which was a single-blind randomized controlled phase 2/3 trial testing AZD1222 (ChAdOx1 nCoV-19) in healthy adults. For TCRbeta chain sequencing, PBMC samples from trial participants were taken at day 0 and at day 28 after the second dose. Regarding this clone: This clone's antigen is unknown. Per-base qualities were not stored, and no clone one base away is much larger.

The sequence is built from TRBV24-1 and TRBJ1-4; TRBD1 matches 7 bases in the middle. The sequenced sample was peripheral blood, obtained on day 0 of AZD1222 vaccination. This receptor was obtained from an adult in good health. The CDR3 has the sequence CATSHRQGYEKLFF. The bases read TGTGCCACCAGCCATAGACAGGGTTATGAAAAACTGTTTTTT.